This T cell receptor beta chain was observed in a study of blood T cell repertoires in COVID-19. At the level of the study: The cDNA or gDNA used as material had been derived from T cells, B-cell-depleted T cells, or PBMCs.

Germline CDR1 MNHEY, CDR2 SVGAGI. The trim removed 4 bases at V and 1 base at J, leaving 2 bases unmatched. This CDR3 spans 14 amino acids. Libraries were prepared by immunoSEQ multiplex PCR; TCRdb keeps only in-frame clonotypes and omits some of them. The table records approximately 120,000 clones, more than 75% of them present only once. The chain has TRBV6-5 and TRBJ1-1; 8 bases fit TRBD1. This clonotype originated in a human donor in a cohort sampled during active COVID-19. Sequenced material: peripheral blood. DNA of the CDR3: TGTGCCAGCAGTTCAGACAGGGGGAACACTGAAGCTTTCTTT. Protein product: CASSSDRGNTEAFF.